This passage covers 23 T cell receptor beta chains from one sample sequenced in a study of blood T cell repertoires in COVID-19. Profiling relied on immunoSEQ multiplex PCR, and the TCRdb table lists in-frame clones only, not all of them. The table records some 200,000 clones, approximately 84% of them present only once. Source material: PBMCs or T cells enriched from blood (not recorded which). These receptors came from a middle-aged man who had recovered from COVID-19.

The genes are TRBV14 and TRBJ2-7; the D gene is possibly TRBD1 (7 bases). Between the trimmed V and J ends, which lost 1 base and 5 bases, there was a span of 15 bases. The CDR3 loop spans 15 amino acids. CDR1 is SGHDN and CDR2 is FVKESK in the germline V gene. CDR3 DNA sequence: TGTGCCAGCAGCCAAGGACAGGGCGCGGGGCACGAGCAGTACTTC. Translation: CASSQGQGAGHEQYF.

The rearrangement joins TRBV28 to TRBJ1-3; a possible D gene is TRBD1 (5 bases). The CDR3 is made up of 17 amino acids. The V and J ends lost 3 bases and 0 bases respectively, with 15 bases between them. CDR1 is MDHEN and CDR2 is SYDVKM in the germline V gene. As DNA, the CDR3 is TGTGCCAGCAGTTTTCTAGACAGCTCACCCTCTGGAAACACCATATATTTT. This encodes CASSFLDSSPSGNTIYF.

This clone is a singleton in its sample. The CDR3 region is CAWSTGQGYYGYTF. DNA of the CDR3: TGTGCCTGGAGCACTGGGCAGGGTTACTATGGCTACACCTTC. The chain recombines TRBV30 with TRBJ1-2; the D gene is possibly TRBD1 (5 bases). Trimming removed 3 bases from V and 3 bases from J, with 14 bases in between. Germline lookup yields CDR1 GTSNPN and CDR2 SVGIG (reference sequence). This CDR3 is built from 14 residues.

This clone was detected only once. The chain has TRBV5-1 and TRBJ1-1, with TRBD1 as a possible D gene (6 bases). Per germline, CDR1 SGHRS and CDR2 YFSETQ. Trimming took off 4 bases at V and 0 bases at J, with 16 bases between the two ends. This CDR3 comprises 16 residues. CDR3 protein: CASSTGQSIMNTEAFF. Written as DNA, the CDR3 is TGCGCCAGCAGCACCGGACAGAGTATCATGAACACTGAAGCTTTCTTT.

This clone was seen only a few times. This chain links TRBV4-1 with TRBJ1-4; the D gene is possibly TRBD1 (6 bases). There are 16 residues in the CDR3. Trimming took 1 base from V and 3 from J, leaving 12 bases between them. Germline V gene lookup returns CDR1 MGHRA and CDR2 YSYEKL. The CDR3 coding sequence is TGCGCCAGCAGCCAAGGGGGGGGCTTCGCTAATGAAAAACTGTTTTTT. Translation: CASSQGGGFANEKLFF.

The rearrangement joins TRBV10-3 to TRBJ1-5; D gene ambiguous. Between the trimmed V and J ends, which lost 1 base and 4 bases, there was a span of 8 bases. CDR3 size: 14 residues. Germline loops: CDR1 ENHRY, CDR2 SYGVKD. Here the CDR3 DNA reads TGTGCCATCAGTGAGTTGGGCGGGAATCAGCCCCAGCATTTT. This encodes CAISELGGNQPQHF.

CDR3 residues: CASLAPGCGGNYGYTF. DNA of the CDR3: TGTGCCAGCCTCGCACCAGGGTGTGGGGGCAACTATGGCTACACCTTC. V is TRBV6-4 and J is TRBJ1-2; a weak D match, TRBD1 (6 bases). The CDR3 is 16 amino acids. With 8 bases removed from V and 2 bases from J, the gap between germline ends came to 21 bases. The germline gives CDR1 MRHNA, CDR2 SNTAGT.

The chain is built from TRBV5-4 and TRBJ2-2; 8 positions agree with TRBD1. The germline gives CDR1 SGHNT, CDR2 YYREEE (reference sequence). CDR3 length: 17 residues. Germline trimming cut 3 bases from V and 0 bases from J; bases unmatched to any gene: 7. The CDR3 nucleotides are TGTGCCAGCAGCTCTACTATGACAGGGGCGAACACCGGGGAGCTGTTTTTT. It codes for CASSSTMTGANTGELFF. Combining the CDR3 with reference TRBV5-4 and TRBJ2-2 gives the whole variable domain ETGVTQSPTHLIKTRGQQVTLRCSSQSGHNTVSWYQQALGQGPQFIFQYYREEENGRGNFPPRFSGLQFPNYSSELNVNALELDDSALYLCASSSTMTGANTGELFFGEGSRLTVL.

This clone was observed at least ten times. The V call is TRBV30, the J call TRBJ2-2; D gene ambiguous. Looked up from germline, CDR1 is GTSNPN and CDR2 is SVGIG (reference sequence). Trimming stripped 0 bases from V and 3 bases from J, with 11 bases between. CDR3 length equals 15 residues. DNA for the CDR3: TGTGCCTGGAGTGTGATCGGGTATGACACCGGGGAGCTGTTTTTT. Residues: CAWSVIGYDTGELFF.

Only one count was recorded for this clone. The chain recombines TRBV5-1 with TRBJ1-1; D unclear. The V gene's germline CDR1 is SGHRS and CDR2 YFSETQ. V was pared by 0 bases and J by 6 bases, with 15 bases between. The length of the CDR3 is 15 residues. The CDR3 protein is CASSLGELRGAEAFF. CDR3 in DNA: TGCGCCAGCAGCTTGGGAGAGCTTCGGGGTGCTGAAGCTTTCTTT. The variable domain in full, with the rest retrieved from reference TRBV5-1 and TRBJ1-1, is KAGVTQTPRYLIKTRGQQVTLSCSPISGHRSVSWYQQTPGQGLQFLFEYFSETQRNKGNFPGRFSGRQFSNSRSEMNVSTLELGDSALYLCASSLGELRGAEAFFGQGTRLTVV.

The chain employs TRBV29-1 and TRBJ1-2, with 8 bases identical to TRBD1. The V segment lost 2 bases and the J segment 7 bases; nucleotides outside the gene matches: 12. This CDR3 has 15 residues. The germline gives CDR1 SQVTM, CDR2 ANQGSEA. The CDR3 nucleotides read TGCAGCGTTGAATTGCAAGAGGACAGGGTAGGTGGCTACACCTTC. Amino acids: CSVELQEDRVGGYTF.

The J gene is TRBJ1-6, the V gene TRBV6-5; 7 bases align to TRBD1. CDR1 is MNHEY, CDR2 SVGAGI, per germline. Germline trimming cut 7 bases from V and 9 bases from J; bases unmatched to any gene: 6. The CDR3 totals 13 residues. CDR3 protein: CASTRQGSSPLHF. The CDR3, as DNA: TGTGCCAGCACGCGACAGGGAAGTTCACCCCTCCACTTT.

The sample holds one count of this clone. The rearrangement links TRBV3-1 (or the pseudogene TRBV3-2) to TRBJ2-7; possible D gene TRBD1, 7 bases. The CDR3 contains 14 residues. The germline CDR1 and CDR2 sequences are LGHDT and YNNKEL (reference sequence). Trimming pared 10 bases from V and 1 base from J, leaving 17 bases between. The CDR3 region has the DNA TGTGCCACCCCTCGCGGGACAGAGTCCTACGAGCAGTACTTC. Translated, it gives CATPRGTESYEQYF.

This chain joins TRBV5-1 and TRBJ2-7; possible D gene TRBD1, 6 bases. Trimming stripped 0 bases from V and 4 bases from J, with 11 bases between. The CDR3 runs to 14 residues. Germline CDR1 SGHRS, CDR2 YFSETQ. CDR3 DNA sequence: TGCGCCAGCAGCTTGGAGACAGGAATTTACGAGCAGTACTTC. This sequence encodes CASSLETGIYEQYF.

The chain couples TRBV3-1 (or the pseudogene TRBV3-2) to TRBJ1-2, with a possible D match to TRBD1 (5 bases). Germline V gene sequence: CDR1 LGHDT, CDR2 YNNKEL (reference sequence). There are 15 residues in the CDR3. Trimming removed 1 base from V and 8 bases from J, with 17 bases in between. DNA for the CDR3: TGTGCCAGCAGCCAAGGGGTCCGGTCAGGGCACGGCTACACCTTC. This sequence encodes CASSQGVRSGHGYTF.

The chain uses TRBV5-4 and TRBJ1-3; 7 bases fit TRBD1. The V gene end was trimmed by 4 bases and the J gene end by 4 bases; junction bases not matched to a gene: 8. Per germline, CDR1 SGHNT and CDR2 YYREEE (reference sequence). This CDR3 has 15 amino acids. This CDR3 is CASSGDRVGGNTIYF. DNA of the CDR3: TGTGCCAGCAGCGGTGACAGGGTGGGAGGAAACACCATATATTTT.

The rearrangement uses TRBV5-1 and TRBJ1-1; D not resolved. The V gene lost 4 bases and the J gene lost 0 bases, with 10 bases spanning the gap. CDR1 SGHRS and CDR2 YFSETQ come from the germline V gene. This CDR3 is built from 14 residues. The CDR3 is CASSPWPVNTEAFF. In nucleotides, the CDR3 is TGCGCCAGCAGCCCCTGGCCCGTGAACACTGAAGCTTTCTTT.

The genes are TRBV5-1 and TRBJ1-1, with a weak D call TRBD1 (5 bases). Deletions cut 0 bases from V and 4 bases from J, with 16 bases between. CDR1 is SGHRS, CDR2 YFSETQ, per germline. The CDR3 is 16 amino acids. DNA for the CDR3: TGCGCCAGCAGCTTGGGCTGGGGGGATGGGGTCACTGAAGCTTTCTTT. It specifies CASSLGWGDGVTEAFF.

V is TRBV18 and J is TRBJ2-5; 7 nucleotides agree with TRBD1. This CDR3 comprises 18 residues. J lost 4 bases, V lost 2 bases, and 16 bases had no gene match. The V gene's germline CDR1 is KGHSH and CDR2 LQKENI. CDR3 sequence: CASSPRAGGEDISETQYF. The DNA of the CDR3 is TGTGCCAGCTCACCAAGGGCAGGGGGTGAAGATATCTCAGAGACCCAGTACTTC.

Points on this clone: The junction shows a germline mismatch at one end, possibly a read error. The chain uses TRBV6-1 and TRBJ2-1; 12 bases map to TRBD1. CDR1 is MNHNS, CDR2 SASEGT, per germline. This CDR3 comprises 16 residues. The CDR3: CASSGTGGLFPSEQFF. CDR3 DNA: TGTGCCAGTAGTGGGACAGGGGGCCTTTTCCCGAGCGAGCAGTTCTTC.

The chain uses TRBV6-5 and TRBJ1-1; 7 nucleotides agree with TRBD1. Germline V gene lookup returns CDR1 MNHEY and CDR2 SVGAGI. The trim removed 6 bases at V and 7 bases at J, leaving 5 bases unmatched. The CDR3 has 12 residues. The CDR3 sequence: CASSQRDSEAFF. CDR3 nucleotides: TGTGCCAGCAGCCAAAGGGACAGTGAAGCTTTCTTT.

The chain has TRBV7-3 and TRBJ2-1; D might be TRBD2 (5 bases). The V gene lost 8 bases and the J gene lost 1 base, with 12 bases spanning the gap. The V gene's germline CDR1 is SGHTA and CDR2 FQGTGA. CDR3 length equals 14 residues. In DNA, the CDR3 is TGTGCCAGCGGACCCACGGGGTCCTACAATGAGCAGTTCTTC. Protein sequence: CASGPTGSYNEQFF. Based on the CDR3 plus reference TRBV7-3 and TRBJ2-1, the full variable domain is GAGVSQTPSNKVTEKGKYVELRCDPISGHTALYWYRQSLGQGPEFLIYFQGTGAADDSGLPNDRFFAVRPEGSVSTLKIQRTERGDSAVYLCASGPTGSYNEQFFGPGTRLTVL.

The V and J genes are TRBV28 and TRBJ1-5, with 11 bases that match TRBD1. The CDR3 totals 15 residues. Germline V CDR1 and CDR2: MDHEN, SYDVKM. V gave up 6 bases and J gave up 6 bases; unmatched junction bases: 7. CDR3 in DNA: TGTGCCAGCAGAGACCCCGGGACAGGGGGTCAGCCCCAGCATTTT. Translated: CASRDPGTGGQPQHF.